The T cell receptor (beta chain) under discussion was sequenced for a study of blood T cell repertoires in COVID-19 (dated by TCRdb to about 2020). As for the study more broadly: Collaborator samples came from the United States, Italy and Spain and covered acute and convalescent phases of COVID-19. The material from the prospective study consisted of cDNA or gDNA derived from T cells, B-cell-depleted T cells, or PBMCs. Deeply sampled blood TCRbeta repertoires from subjects exposed to, actively infected with, or recovered from COVID-19 were included in the dataset. The repertoires were released in a freely available public database meant as a resource for research on the immune response to SARS-CoV-2. Samples were obtained from the ongoing ImmuneRACE study (first 160 participants) and from some 1,300 subjects provided by 6 global collaborators. The sample metadata nearly always contained a de-identified subject ID, COVID-19 status, age in years and sex. Where available, HLA class I and class II types were taken from metadata supplied by the sample provider and were not determined by assay-based typing. The study at large found these results: How much clinical and demographic metadata was included differed by source and by participant, and the metadata was provided uncurated.

Whole blood was collected in K2EDTA tubes by collaborating institutions according to the institutions' own protocols. For TCRbeta analysis, collaborator samples were shipped as frozen whole blood, as isolated PBMCs, or as DNA extracted from either sample type. A note on this clone: This clone's antigen is unknown. Base-call qualities are not available, and no considerably larger clone is one nucleotide away.

For CDR1 and CDR2, the germline V gene lists MGHRA and YSYEKL. Measured from the cysteine to the phenylalanine, the CDR3 is 15 residues long. Only the CDR3 DNA stays, 45 bases, in frame from base 1. V drops 4 bases and J drops 0 bases, leaving 13 bases in between. TCRbeta CDR3 regions were amplified from genomic DNA using the immunoSEQ Assay, a bias-controlled multiplex PCR. The authors processed their data as follows. The number of nucleated cells in each sample was estimated by amplification of reference gene primers within the assay. To quantify the absolute abundance of each unique TCRbeta CDR3 rearrangement, sequence reads were collapsed and filtered. For each sample, productive Simpson clonality was calculated as the square root of Simpson's diversity index over productive rearrangements. TCRdb carries this immuneACCESS record with in-frame sequences only. Its versions omit some clonotypes, under half of them owing to an unresolved V gene in the studies checked, with the rest unexplained. From that table come the V and J calls and clone size; the DNA was used to work out D and trimming. The sample includes around 40,000 clones, with more than 75% observed a single time. Approximately 15% of the sample comes from the top ten.

The clonotype comes from a human donor in a cohort sampled during active COVID-19. The rearranged chain carries TRBV4-1 and TRBJ2-7; the D gene is possibly TRBD1, with 6 bases matching. Sequencing input: peripheral blood. The base sequence is TGCGCCAGCAGCCTGCAGGGGACCCCCTCCTACGAGCAGTACTTC. This sequence encodes CASSLQGTPSYEQYF.